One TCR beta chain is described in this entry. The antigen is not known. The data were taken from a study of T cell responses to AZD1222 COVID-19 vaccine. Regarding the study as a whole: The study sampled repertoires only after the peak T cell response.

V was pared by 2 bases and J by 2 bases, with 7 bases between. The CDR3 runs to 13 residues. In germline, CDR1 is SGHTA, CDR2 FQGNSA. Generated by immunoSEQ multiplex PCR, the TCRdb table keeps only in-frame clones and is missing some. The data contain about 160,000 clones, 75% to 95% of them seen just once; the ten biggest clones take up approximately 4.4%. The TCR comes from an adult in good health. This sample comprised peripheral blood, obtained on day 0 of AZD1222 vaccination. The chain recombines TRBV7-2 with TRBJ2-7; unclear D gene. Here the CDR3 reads CASSLTPTYEQYF. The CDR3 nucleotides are TGTGCCAGCAGCTTAACGCCCACCTACGAGCAGTACTTC.